Listed here are 14 T cell receptor beta chains from one sample, sequenced in a study of cytomegalovirus exposure and HLA in healthy donors. The method was immunoSEQ multiplex PCR; TCRdb's version includes in-frame clones alone and lacks a portion of them. The sample carries tens of thousands of clones, roughly 95% recorded once. Sample: PBMCs. The receptor source for this set is a woman under 30 in good health and CMV-seropositive.

The gene calls are TRBV4-3 and TRBJ2-1; 10 bases align to TRBD2. V shed 1 base, J shed 12 bases, and the junction held 6 bases outside the gene matches. This CDR3 has 14 residues. Germline V gives CDR1 LGHNA, CDR2 YSLEER. The chain's CDR3 is CASSQGASGSGQFF. CDR3 bases: TGCGCCAGCAGCCAAGGAGCTAGCGGGAGCGGGCAGTTCTTC.

This clone has only one observation. The V gene is TRBV5-4, the J gene TRBJ2-5, with 10 nucleotides matching TRBD2. Germline assignment: CDR1 SGHNT and CDR2 YYREEE (reference sequence). CDR3 length: 16 residues. V shed 2 bases and J 2 bases; nucleotides not matched to a gene: 6. CDR3 nucleotide sequence: TGTGCCAGCAGCTTAGGACTAGCGGCCCTGCAAGAGACCCAGTACTTC. This codes for CASSLGLAALQETQYF.

This clone has a single count. CDR3 amino acids: CASSSTPEGTQYF. CDR3 in DNA: TGTGCCAGCAGTTCAACCCCGGAGGGGACCCAGTACTTC. The rearrangement uses TRBV25-1 and TRBJ2-5; tentative D call: TRBD2 (6 bases). The germline V gene has CDR1 MGHDK and CDR2 SYGVNS. V was cut by 5 bases and J by 7 bases, with 14 bases left in between. The CDR3 totals 13 residues.

The V and J genes are TRBV15 and TRBJ1-4, with D hard to call. Germline CDR1 reads LNHNV; CDR2 reads YYDKDF (reference sequence). With 2 bases removed from V and 7 bases from J, the gap between germline ends came to 5 bases. The CDR3 loop spans 12 amino acids. CDR3 sequence: CATSRLAEKLFF. As DNA, the CDR3 is TGTGCCACCAGCAGACTAGCTGAAAAACTGTTTTTT.

This clone was seen once. The rearrangement joins TRBV2 to TRBJ2-1, with 8 bases fitting TRBD1. Trimming took 7 bases from V and 7 from J; bases not matched to a gene: 12. CDR1 SNHLY and CDR2 FYNNEI come from the germline V gene. The CDR3 contains 15 residues. This chain's CDR3 is CASMRTGSIVNEQFF. The CDR3 bases are TGTGCCAGCATGAGGACAGGGTCGATAGTAAATGAGCAGTTCTTC.

The J gene is TRBJ1-2, the V gene TRBV6-4; D ambiguous. V gave up 2 bases and J gave up 8 bases, with 6 bases separating them. The CDR3 length is 11 residues. Germline CDR1 and CDR2: MRHNA and SNTAGT. This CDR3 reads CASSDGRGYTF. CDR3 DNA: TGTGCCAGCAGTGACGGGAGAGGCTACACCTTC.

The V and J genes are TRBV7-9 and TRBJ2-7; 11 nucleotides line up with TRBD2. The germline V gene encodes CDR1 SEHNR and CDR2 FQNEAQ (reference sequence). The CDR3 covers 17 residues. Unmatched junction bases numbered 12, after V lost 5 bases and J lost 3 bases. The CDR3, as DNA: TGTGCCAGCAGCCACAAGACTAGCGGGATTCGGGGCTACGAGCAGTACTTC. Protein: CASSHKTSGIRGYEQYF.

The rearrangement links TRBV19 to TRBJ1-2, with D uncertain. The V end was cut by 9 bases, the J end by 0 bases, with 8 bases between. Germline CDR1 reads LNHDA; CDR2 reads SQIVND (reference sequence). This CDR3 spans 12 amino acids. DNA for the CDR3: TGTGCCAGCTCAGAGGCTAACTATGGCTACACCTTC. It encodes CASSEANYGYTF.

V is TRBV7-3 and J is TRBJ2-1, with TRBD1 as a possible D gene (5 bases). CDR1 is SGHTA, CDR2 FQGTGA, per germline. Deletions cut 4 bases from V and 6 bases from J, with 13 bases between. There are 14 residues in the CDR3. Here the CDR3 DNA reads TGTGCCAGCAGCTCCGACAGAATACTCAATGAGCAGTTCTTC. Its translation is CASSSDRILNEQFF.

CDR3 region: CASSLGLAGQETQYF. DNA for the CDR3: TGTGCCAGCAGCTTAGGACTAGCGGGGCAAGAGACCCAGTACTTC. The chain is built from TRBV7-6 and TRBJ2-5, with 11 bases that match TRBD2. V was pared by 1 base and J by 2 bases, with 0 bases of the junction left unmatched. The length of the CDR3 is 15 residues. Germline V lookup: CDR1 SGHVS, CDR2 FNYEAQ.

The chain uses TRBV7-2 and TRBJ2-3; D is perhaps TRBD1 (6 bases). Trimming took 1 base from V and 3 from J, leaving 11 bases between them. Per the germline V gene, CDR1 is SGHTA and CDR2 is FQGNSA. The CDR3 extends over 15 amino acids. CDR3 sequence reads: CASSLVPGTTDTQYF. CDR3 coding DNA: TGTGCCAGCAGCTTAGTCCCCGGGACAACAGATACGCAGTATTTT.

The chain employs TRBV9 and TRBJ2-1; 7 bases line up with TRBD1. J gave up 7 bases and V 1 base, and 2 bases lay outside the gene matches. CDR3 size: 13 residues. Germline CDR1 and CDR2: SGDLS and YYNGEE. The CDR3 is CASSVMTGNEQFF. The CDR3 DNA reads as TGTGCCAGCAGCGTAATGACAGGGAATGAGCAGTTCTTC.

V is TRBV11-3 and J is TRBJ2-4; a weak D match, TRBD1 (6 bases). Trimming took 1 base from V and 3 from J, leaving 13 bases between them. The CDR3 totals 16 residues. The germline V gene has CDR1 SGHNT and CDR2 YENEEA. In DNA form, the CDR3 reads TGTGCCAGCAGCTTAGCGCCAGGGGTAGACAAAAACATTCAGTACTTC. This encodes CASSLAPGVDKNIQYF.

V usage is TRBV28 and J usage is TRBJ1-1; 7 nucleotides line up with TRBD1. The V gene end was trimmed by 5 bases and the J gene end by 0 bases; junction bases not matched to a gene: 6. The CDR3 loop spans 15 amino acids. Germline CDR1 is MDHEN and CDR2 is SYDVKM. CDR3 in amino acids: CASSTPTGMNTEAFF. The CDR3 DNA is TGTGCCAGCAGTACCCCGACAGGGATGAACACTGAAGCTTTCTTT.